This TCR beta chain was sequenced in a study of CD8 T cells in Susac syndrome. Findings and caveats of the study: The greatest CD8+ clonal expansion in Susac occurred in TEMRA cells and in active patients. In total CD8+ repertoires, approximately 15 Susac-specific public clones were found, and four or five in CD8+ TEMRA repertoires.

The CDR3 is 15 amino acids. V gave up 5 bases and J gave up 4 bases, with 14 bases separating them. In germline, CDR1 is PRHDT, CDR2 FYEKMQ (reference sequence). A quantity of roughly 0.5 to 1 ug RNA underwent reverse transcription using random hexamers. The immunoSEQ assay covered 54 Vbeta and 13 Jbeta segments for CDR3. MiXCR, run by TCRdb on the immunoSEQ multiplex PCR reads, gives a single entry per CDR3 protein. The sample has about 150,000 distinct CDR3 sequences, about 95% seen once; the top ten hold approximately 0.17%. Comments on this clonotype: Antigen specificity is unknown.

Input material: CD8+ T cells from PBMCs. This TCR derives from a human donor with Susac syndrome. This rearrangement joins TRBV13 to TRBJ1-4, with D tentatively TRBD1 (6 bases). Here the CDR3 reads CASSANGQSNEKLFF. CDR3 nucleotide sequence: TGTGCCAGCAGCGCGAACGGACAGAGTAATGAAAAACTGTTTTTT. The full variable domain, completed using reference TRBV13 and TRBJ1-4, is AAGVIQSPRHLIKEKRETATLKCYPIPRHDTVYWYQQGPGQDPQFLISFYEKMQSDKGSIPDRFSAQQFSDYHSELNMSSLELGDSALYFCASSANGQSNEKLFFGSGTQLSVL.